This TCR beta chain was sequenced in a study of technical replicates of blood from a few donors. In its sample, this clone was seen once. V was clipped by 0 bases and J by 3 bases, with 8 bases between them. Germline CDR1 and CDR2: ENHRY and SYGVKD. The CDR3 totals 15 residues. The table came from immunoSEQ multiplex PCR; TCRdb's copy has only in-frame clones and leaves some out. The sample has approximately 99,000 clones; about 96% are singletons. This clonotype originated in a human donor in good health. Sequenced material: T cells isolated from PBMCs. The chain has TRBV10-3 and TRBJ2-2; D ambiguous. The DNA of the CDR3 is TGTGCCATCAGTGAGTCCATGGCTGACACCGGGGAGCTGTTTTTT. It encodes CAISESMADTGELFF.